The 15 T cell receptor beta chains below were found in one sample sequenced in a study of blood T cells in healthy people across ages. Next came a second PCR, run for 7 to 11 cycles, which used a sample-barcoded 5' primer along with a J-beta primer mix. Via MiXCR, TCRdb re-called the 5' RACE reads, giving one row per CDR3 protein. The repertoire holds around 580,000 distinct CDR3 sequences, with roughly 48% as singletons. What was sequenced was blood. The receptors come from a man aged 80 or over in good health.

As for this clonotype: Likely a read error: the CDR3 ends without its conserved phenylalanine or tryptophan. The V gene is TRBV29-1, the J gene TRBJ2-5; TRBD1 or TRBD2 may be the D gene (6 bases each). The germline gives CDR1 SQVTM, CDR2 ANQGSEA. The CDR3 runs 12 residues. Trimming stripped 8 bases from V and 5 bases from J, with 15 bases between. In DNA, the CDR3 is TGCAGCATCTCCCAGGGGAGGGAGACCCAGTACTCC. Translating gives CSISQGRETQYS.

The V and J genes are TRBV20-1 and TRBJ2-7; 11 bases match TRBD2. Trimming at V came to 6 bases and at J to 4 bases, leaving 5 bases not matched to a gene. CDR1 and CDR2 from the germline V gene are DFQATT and SNEGSKA (reference sequence). This CDR3 is built from 13 residues. The CDR3 here is CSAHSGRAYEQYF. The DNA for the CDR3 is TGCAGTGCCCATAGCGGGAGGGCTTACGAGCAGTACTTC.

The rearrangement links TRBV20-1 to TRBJ2-3; 9 bases are shared with TRBD2. The J segment lost 6 bases and the V segment lost 6 bases, leaving 13 bases of the junction unmatched. The CDR3 runs 15 residues. In germline, CDR1 is DFQATT, CDR2 SNEGSKA (reference sequence). The CDR3 protein is CSASGQTSGLDTQYF. The CDR3 DNA follows: TGCAGTGCCTCGGGTCAGACTAGCGGTTTGGATACGCAGTATTTT.

This chain uses TRBV27 with TRBJ2-3, with D possibly TRBD1 on 6 matching bases. The germline CDR1 and CDR2 sequences are MNHEY and SMNVEV (reference sequence). V lost 5 bases and J lost 1, with 16 bases in between. The CDR3 is 16 residues long. CDR3 DNA sequence: TGTGCCAGCAGTGACCCTGCGACAGGCGGCACAGATACGCAGTATTTT. It translates to CASSDPATGGTDTQYF.

This clonotype occurred many times. The chain couples TRBV6-6 to TRBJ2-7, with 10 bases that match TRBD2. Germline CDR1 is MNHNY and CDR2 is SVGAGI (reference sequence). Trimming removed 5 bases from V and 4 bases from J; junction bases left unmatched: 2. This CDR3 contains 13 residues. Here the CDR3 reads CASSTTSGYEQYF. In DNA form, the CDR3 reads TGTGCCAGCAGTACGACTAGCGGGTACGAGCAGTACTTC.

The rearrangement joins TRBV28 to TRBJ2-3, with 7 nucleotides matching TRBD1. CDR1 MDHEN and CDR2 SYDVKM come from the germline V gene. Losses at the gene ends were 2 bases for V and 7 bases for J; bases not matched to a gene: 9. There are 15 residues in the CDR3. The CDR3 is CASSLHGTAQYTQYF. In DNA form, the CDR3 reads TGTGCCAGCAGTTTACACGGGACAGCACAATATACGCAGTATTTT.

In this sample, this clonotype turned up a few times. The V gene is TRBV10-3, the J gene TRBJ2-7, with D possibly TRBD1 on 5 matching bases. The CDR3 is made up of 13 amino acids. In germline, CDR1 is ENHRY, CDR2 SYGVKD. Trimming took 4 bases from V and 2 from J, leaving 9 bases between them. CDR3 DNA: TGTGCCATCAGTGTTGAGACAGCCTACGAGCAGTACTTC. Protein product: CAISVETAYEQYF.

This clonotype was seen repeatedly, ten times or more. The J gene is TRBJ2-7, the V gene TRBV21-1; the table's D gene call, TRBD1, was not cross checked with the DNA. TRBV21-1 is a listed pseudogene. The CDR3 has 15 amino acids. CDR3 in DNA: TGTGCCAGCATCCCAACCGGGACCTTCGGCTACGAGCAGTACTTC. This translates into CASIPTGTFGYEQYF.

This clonotype turned up a few times. The CDR3, as DNA: TGCGCCAGCAGCCAAGATTCCGGGGGTGGCACTGAAGCTTTCTTT. Translation: CASSQDSGGGTEAFF. The chain links TRBV4-3 to TRBJ1-1, with D perhaps TRBD1 (5 bases). Trimming pared 0 bases from V and 4 bases from J, leaving 12 bases between. Germline V gives CDR1 LGHNA, CDR2 YSLEER. The CDR3 covers 15 residues.

V and J are TRBV7-6 and TRBJ2-5; 7 bases are a match to TRBD2. The J segment lost 11 bases and the V segment lost 5 bases, leaving 14 bases of the junction unmatched. In germline, CDR1 is SGHVS, CDR2 FNYEAQ. This CDR3 spans 14 amino acids. The CDR3 sequence is CASSLPGRGDEQYF. As DNA, the CDR3 is TGTGCCAGCAGCCTACCAGGGAGGGGCGATGAGCAGTACTTC.

The rearrangement links TRBV27 to TRBJ2-1; D unresolved. The V end was cut by 5 bases, the J end by 2 bases, with 7 bases between. CDR1 MNHEY and CDR2 SMNVEV come from the germline V gene (reference sequence). The CDR3 loop spans 13 amino acids. The CDR3 loop reads CASSIRTYNEQFF. The DNA for the CDR3 is TGTGCCAGCAGTATCAGAACCTACAATGAGCAGTTCTTC.

The V call is TRBV10-3, the J call TRBJ2-5; D tentatively reads TRBD1 or TRBD2 (5 bases each). Germline CDR1 reads ENHRY; CDR2 reads SYGVKD. The CDR3 consists of 19 residues. Trimming shortened V by 6 bases and J by 2 bases, and 28 bases separated the two germline ends. CDR3 sequence: CAIRNPTARGEAVQETQYF. CDR3 in DNA: TGTGCCATCAGGAACCCCACCGCACGAGGGGAAGCTGTTCAAGAGACCCAGTACTTC.

Of note for this clonotype: Just one base apart from a much larger clone, this may be a read error. This rearrangement joins TRBV29-1 to TRBJ2-3; D is perhaps TRBD2 (6 bases). Germline lookup yields CDR1 SQVTM and CDR2 ANQGSEA. Trimming pared 4 bases from V and 9 bases from J, leaving 17 bases between. The CDR3 contains 13 residues. The CDR3 spells CSVVPAGGETQYF. The CDR3 nucleotides are TGCAGCGTTGTCCCAGCGGGTGGGGAGACGCAGTATTTT.

This clonotype was detected many times. The V gene is TRBV6-6, the J gene TRBJ1-6; perhaps TRBD1 as D (5 bases). The germline CDR1 and CDR2 sequences are MNHNY and SVGAGI (reference sequence). The CDR3 is 13 amino acids. Deletions cut 5 bases from V and 9 bases from J, with 11 bases between. The chain's CDR3 is CASSPATASPLHF. In DNA form, the CDR3 reads TGTGCCAGCAGTCCCGCGACAGCTTCACCCCTCCACTTT.

The chain couples TRBV4-3 to TRBJ1-6, with a weak D call TRBD1 (6 bases). CDR1 is LGHNA, CDR2 YSLEER, per germline. The V and J ends lost 1 base and 5 bases respectively, with 12 bases between them. The CDR3 has 16 amino acids. In DNA form, the CDR3 reads TGCGCCAGCAGCCAAGTCCCAGGGACAAATAATTCACCCCTCCACTTT. Encoded protein: CASSQVPGTNNSPLHF.